The 23 T cell receptor beta chains listed next were all sequenced from one sample in a study of blood T cell repertoires in COVID-19. Libraries were prepared by immunoSEQ multiplex PCR; TCRdb keeps only in-frame clonotypes and omits some of them. Of 99,000 or so clones in the sample, around 83% were seen once. Sequenced input: peripheral blood. The receptor set was obtained from a woman of 80 years or more with acute or convalescent COVID-19.

The chain links TRBV7-8 to TRBJ2-3; D ambiguous. Germline lookup yields CDR1 SGHVS and CDR2 FQNEAQ. Trimming removed 1 base from V and 8 bases from J, with 13 bases in between. The CDR3 length is 14 residues. CDR3 nucleotide sequence: TGTGCCAGCAGCTTAGATATGGTACTTATTACGCAGTATTTT. Encoded protein: CASSLDMVLITQYF.

This rearrangement joins TRBV5-1 to TRBJ2-5, with TRBD2 identical over 13 bases. The CDR3 runs 15 residues. Losses at the gene ends were 0 bases for V and 5 bases for J; bases not matched to a gene: 1. Germline CDR1 reads SGHRS; CDR2 reads YFSETQ. The DNA of the CDR3 is TGCGCCAGCAGCTTGGTACTAGCGGGAGGGGAGACCCAGTACTTC. This encodes CASSLVLAGGETQYF.

The V call is TRBV29-1, the J call TRBJ2-5, with D hard to call. The V gene's germline CDR1 is SQVTM and CDR2 ANQGSEA. The ends were cut back, 4 bases at V and 5 bases at J, with 8 bases in the middle. CDR3 length: 11 residues. The CDR3 protein is CSVGSEETQYF. The CDR3 nucleotides are TGCAGCGTTGGAAGTGAGGAGACCCAGTACTTC. Full variable domain (rest looked up from reference TRBV29-1 and TRBJ2-5): SAVISQKPSRDICQRGTSLTIQCQVDSQVTMMFWYRQQPGQSLTLIATANQGSEATYESGFVIDKFPISRPNLTFSTLTVSNMSPEDSSIYLCSVGSEETQYFGPGTRLLVL.

The V gene is TRBV2, the J gene TRBJ2-7; D remains ambiguous. CDR1 is SNHLY, CDR2 FYNNEI, per germline. The CDR3 covers 14 residues. V lost 0 bases to trimming and J lost 2 bases, with 8 bases between them. CDR3 loop: CASSEAYGPYEQYF. DNA of the CDR3: TGTGCCAGCAGTGAAGCTTATGGGCCCTACGAGCAGTACTTC.

The chain links TRBV18 to TRBJ1-5; TRBD1 agrees at 9 bases. Per germline, CDR1 KGHSH and CDR2 LQKENI. The V and J ends lost 3 bases and 2 bases, in that order; junction bases with no gene match: 8. This CDR3 comprises 17 residues. CDR3 protein: CASSPGQGIKGNQPQHF. Here the CDR3 DNA reads TGTGCCAGCTCACCGGGACAGGGAATTAAAGGCAATCAGCCCCAGCATTTT.

The chain joins TRBV21-1 to TRBJ2-3; the table's D gene call, TRBD2, was not cross checked with the DNA. TRBV21-1 is listed as a pseudogene. The CDR3 is made up of 17 amino acids. CDR3 region: CASSKKASGTCTDTQYF. The CDR3 coding sequence is TGTGCCAGCAGCAAAAAAGCTAGCGGGACTTGCACAGATACGCAGTATTTT.

The rearrangement links TRBV6-5 to TRBJ2-3; maybe TRBD2 (6 bases). This CDR3 region has 13 residues. Trimming removed 7 bases from V and 7 bases from J, with 15 bases in between. Germline-derived CDR1 and CDR2 are MNHEY and SVGAGI. Here the CDR3 DNA reads TGTGCCAGCAAAATCCCCGGGGGAAATACGCAGTATTTT. It is translated as CASKIPGGNTQYF.

The V and J genes are TRBV2 and TRBJ1-6, with 8 bases aligning to TRBD1. Germline V gene data show CDR1 as SNHLY and CDR2 as FYNNEI. Trimming cost V 11 bases and J 9 bases; bases outside gene matches: 9. The CDR3 is 13 residues long. CDR3 DNA: TGTGCCGGCCAGGACAGGGAAGGTTCACCCCTCCACTTT. This sequence encodes CAGQDREGSPLHF.

The rearrangement links TRBV5-1 to TRBJ2-1; 7 bases align to TRBD2. Germline CDR1 is SGHRS and CDR2 is YFSETQ. The CDR3 runs 17 residues. Trimming cost V 0 bases and J 4 bases; bases outside gene matches: 10. CDR3 region: CASSLVPRSGEYNEQFF. In nucleotides, the CDR3 is TGCGCCAGCAGCTTGGTTCCTAGGAGCGGGGAATACAATGAGCAGTTCTTC. Together with reference TRBV5-1 and TRBJ2-1, the CDR3 gives the full variable domain: KAGVTQTPRYLIKTRGQQVTLSCSPISGHRSVSWYQQTPGQGLQFLFEYFSETQRNKGNFPGRFSGRQFSNSRSEMNVSTLELGDSALYLCASSLVPRSGEYNEQFFGPGTRLTVL.

This clone was recorded at least ten times. The chain employs TRBV30 and TRBJ1-1, with 9 bases aligning to TRBD1. The CDR3 runs 15 residues. Germline-derived CDR1 and CDR2 are GTSNPN and SVGIG (reference sequence). Trimming cost V 2 bases and J 4 bases; bases outside gene matches: 8. The CDR3 nucleotides are TGTGCCTGGAGTATTTCCGGGACAGGGAGCACTGAAGCTTTCTTT. This codes for CAWSISGTGSTEAFF.

J is TRBJ1-4 and V is TRBV5-5; D unclear. The CDR3 has 12 residues. Germline-derived CDR1 and CDR2 are SGHKS and YYEKEE (reference sequence). V lost 4 bases to trimming and J lost 7 bases, with 8 bases between them. The CDR3 spells CASSAAGEKLFF. The CDR3 DNA sequence: TGTGCCAGCAGCGCAGCAGGTGAAAAACTGTTTTTT.

CDR3 coding DNA: TGTGCCAGCAGCTGGCCGGGACAGGGTGGAAATGAGCAGTTCTTC. It specifies CASSWPGQGGNEQFF. This chain uses TRBV5-4 with TRBJ2-1, with 9 bases aligning to TRBD1. Trimming cost V 3 bases and J 7 bases; bases outside gene matches: 8. CDR3 length: 15 residues. Germline loops: CDR1 SGHNT, CDR2 YYREEE (reference sequence).

The chain links TRBV5-5 to TRBJ2-3, with D possibly TRBD2 on 6 matching bases. The CDR3 extends over 16 amino acids. Germline V CDR1 and CDR2: SGHKS, YYEKEE (reference sequence). Trimming left V 4 bases short and J 0 bases short, with 15 bases between. The CDR3, as DNA: TGTGCCAGCAGCCCCCTAGAAGCGGGTAGCACAGATACGCAGTATTTT. It translates to CASSPLEAGSTDTQYF.

J is TRBJ2-2 and V is TRBV10-3; 7 nucleotides align to TRBD1. The length of the CDR3 is 15 residues. Looked up from germline, CDR1 is ENHRY and CDR2 is SYGVKD. V shed 5 bases and J 0 bases; nucleotides not matched to a gene: 3. The CDR3 region is CAISKGASNTGELFF. The DNA for the CDR3 is TGTGCCATCAGTAAGGGGGCTTCGAACACCGGGGAGCTGTTTTTT.

Only one count was recorded for this clone. The rearrangement uses TRBV5-4 and TRBJ1-2; D is ambiguous. CDR3 size: 14 residues. CDR1 and CDR2 from the germline V gene are SGHNT and YYREEE (reference sequence). V was shortened by 1 base and J by 5 bases, with 12 bases between the two germline ends. CDR3 in amino acids: CASSLRGRQYGYTF. DNA of the CDR3: TGTGCCAGCAGCTTGAGAGGAAGGCAATATGGCTACACCTTC.

The V and J genes are TRBV5-1 and TRBJ1-3; 10 positions agree with TRBD1. Germline V CDR1 and CDR2: SGHRS, YFSETQ. The CDR3 runs to 16 residues. The V segment lost 0 bases and the J segment 3 bases; nucleotides outside the gene matches: 3. CDR3 sequence (DNA): TGCGCCAGCAGCTTGGGACAGGGGGCGTTTGGAAACACCATATATTTT. It translates to CASSLGQGAFGNTIYF. The whole variable domain, remainder taken from reference TRBV5-1 and TRBJ1-3, is KAGVTQTPRYLIKTRGQQVTLSCSPISGHRSVSWYQQTPGQGLQFLFEYFSETQRNKGNFPGRFSGRQFSNSRSEMNVSTLELGDSALYLCASSLGQGAFGNTIYFGEGSWLTVV.

The J gene is TRBJ2-7, the V gene TRBV10-1; TRBD2 matches at 11 bases. Trimming cost V 2 bases and J 4 bases; bases outside gene matches: 1. Germline CDR1 WNHNN, CDR2 SYGVQD (reference sequence). CDR3 length: 14 residues. CDR3 nucleotide sequence: TGCGCCAGCAGTGAGACTAGCGGGAGTTACGAGCAGTACTTC. Its translation is CASSETSGSYEQYF.

This chain connects TRBV3-1 (or the pseudogene TRBV3-2) to TRBJ2-5; D perhaps matches TRBD1 (6 bases). V gave up 1 base and J gave up 2 bases, with 11 bases separating them. Germline V lookup: CDR1 LGHDT, CDR2 YNNKEL (reference sequence). This CDR3 comprises 15 residues. CDR3 nucleotide sequence: TGTGCCAGCAGCCAAGGAAGTAGGGGGCAAGAGACCCAGTACTTC. It yields the protein CASSQGSRGQETQYF.

The chain joins TRBV28 to TRBJ2-7; 8 bases align to TRBD1. Germline V lookup: CDR1 MDHEN, CDR2 SYDVKM. The trim removed 4 bases at V and 6 bases at J, leaving 14 bases unmatched. This CDR3 comprises 16 residues. CDR3 nucleotides: TGTGCCAGCAGTTACCTGGGGGCAGGGGGCGATTCCGAGCAGTACTTC. Amino acids: CASSYLGAGGDSEQYF.

This sequence joins TRBV3-1 (or the pseudogene TRBV3-2) and TRBJ1-1; 10 bases are a match to TRBD1. Germline loops: CDR1 LGHDT, CDR2 YNNKEL (reference sequence). The V segment lost 5 bases and the J segment 3 bases; nucleotides outside the gene matches: 6. This CDR3 region has 15 residues. The CDR3 nucleotides are TGTGCCAGCAGCATAGGGACAGGGGTTGACACTGAAGCTTTCTTT. Its translation: CASSIGTGVDTEAFF.

This chain uses TRBV18 with TRBJ1-4; 7 bases map to TRBD1. CDR1 and CDR2 (germline): KGHSH, LQKENI. The length of the CDR3 is 15 residues. After removal of 3 bases from V and 5 bases from J, the junction contained 6 bases not matched to a gene. CDR3 protein: CASSPDREVNEKLFF. The CDR3 nucleotides read TGTGCCAGCTCACCCGACAGGGAGGTGAATGAAAAACTGTTTTTT.

The chain is built from TRBV10-2 and TRBJ2-5; maybe TRBD2 (6 bases). The V end was cut by 3 bases, the J end by 0 bases, with 11 bases between. CDR3 length: 15 amino acids. From germline, CDR1 is WSHSY and CDR2 SAAADI. In nucleotides, the CDR3 is TGCGCCAGCAGTGATAGCGGATCGTACCAAGAGACCCAGTACTTC. Protein product: CASSDSGSYQETQYF.

J is TRBJ1-6 and V is TRBV6-5, with 9 bases that match TRBD1. Germline V lookup: CDR1 MNHEY, CDR2 SVGAGI. With V trimmed by 7 bases and J by 9 bases, 7 bases remained unmatched. The CDR3 extends over 14 amino acids. The CDR3 DNA reads TGTGCCAGCACCAACGGACAGGGGAGTTCACCCCTCCACTTT. Protein product: CASTNGQGSSPLHF.